The 2 T cell receptor beta chains reported below all come from one sample, sequenced in a study of T cells after somatic rescue of genetic block. The method was immunoSEQ multiplex PCR; TCRdb's version includes in-frame clones alone and lacks a portion of them. The sample lists 70,000 to 95,000 clones, approximately 90% occurring once. The specimen sequenced was peripheral blood mononuclear cells (PBMCs). The receptors come from a woman aged 18-29 years.

This clone has just one count. The DNA of the CDR3 is TGCGCCAGCAGCTTCGGGACACACCAAGAGACCCAGTACTTC. Protein: CASSFGTHQETQYF. The chain links TRBV5-1 to TRBJ2-5; possible D gene TRBD1, 6 bases. Germline assignment: CDR1 SGHRS and CDR2 YFSETQ. V was shortened by 2 bases and J by 0 bases, with 8 bases between the two germline ends. The CDR3 covers 14 residues. The variable domain in full, completed from reference TRBV5-1 and TRBJ2-5, reads KAGVTQTPRYLIKTRGQQVTLSCSPISGHRSVSWYQQTPGQGLQFLFEYFSETQRNKGNFPGRFSGRQFSNSRSEMNVSTLELGDSALYLCASSFGTHQETQYFGPGTRLLVL.

This rearrangement joins TRBV7-9 to TRBJ1-2, with no clear D. Trimming removed 5 bases at V and 3 bases at J, with 10 bases between. The CDR3 runs 13 residues. Germline V gene sequence: CDR1 SEHNR, CDR2 FQNEAQ (reference sequence). The CDR3 spells CASSPQRYYGYTF. Written as DNA, the CDR3 is TGTGCCAGCAGCCCGCAGCGGTACTATGGCTACACCTTC.